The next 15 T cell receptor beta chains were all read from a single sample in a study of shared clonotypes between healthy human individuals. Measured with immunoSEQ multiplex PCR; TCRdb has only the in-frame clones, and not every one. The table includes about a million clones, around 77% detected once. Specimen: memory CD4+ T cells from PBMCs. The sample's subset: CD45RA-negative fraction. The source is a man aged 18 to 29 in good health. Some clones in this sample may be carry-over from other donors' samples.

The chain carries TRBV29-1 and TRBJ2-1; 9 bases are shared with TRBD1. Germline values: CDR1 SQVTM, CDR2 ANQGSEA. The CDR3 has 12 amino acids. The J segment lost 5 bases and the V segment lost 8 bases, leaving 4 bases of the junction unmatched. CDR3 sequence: CSSGTGNNEQFF. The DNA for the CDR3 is TGCAGCTCTGGGACAGGGAACAATGAGCAGTTCTTC.

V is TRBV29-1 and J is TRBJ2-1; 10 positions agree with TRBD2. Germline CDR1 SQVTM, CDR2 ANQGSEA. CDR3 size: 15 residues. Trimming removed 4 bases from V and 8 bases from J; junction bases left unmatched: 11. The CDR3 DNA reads TGCAGCGTTGTTGGAGCGGGAGGGCCTGGCCATGAGCAGTTCTTC. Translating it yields CSVVGAGGPGHEQFF.

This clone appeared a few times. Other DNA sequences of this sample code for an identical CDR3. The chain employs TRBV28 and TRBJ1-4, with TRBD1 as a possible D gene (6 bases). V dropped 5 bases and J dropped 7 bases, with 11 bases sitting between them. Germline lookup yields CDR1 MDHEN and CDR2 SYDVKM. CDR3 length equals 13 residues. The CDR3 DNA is TGTGCCAGCAGTCCCGGGGGCCTTGAAAAACTGTTTTTT. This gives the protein CASSPGGLEKLFF. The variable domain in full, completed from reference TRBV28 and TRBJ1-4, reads DVKVTQSSRYLVKRTGEKVFLECVQDMDHENMFWYRQDPGLGLRLIYFSYDVKMKEKGDIPEGYSVSREKKERFSLILESASTNQTSMYLCASSPGGLEKLFFGSGTQLSVL.

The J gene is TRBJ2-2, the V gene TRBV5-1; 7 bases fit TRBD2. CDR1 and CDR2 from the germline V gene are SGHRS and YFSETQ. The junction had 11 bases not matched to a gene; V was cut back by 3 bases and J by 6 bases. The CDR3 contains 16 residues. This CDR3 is CASSSWGGSQAGELFF. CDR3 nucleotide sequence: TGCGCCAGCAGCTCGTGGGGCGGGAGTCAAGCCGGGGAGCTGTTTTTT.

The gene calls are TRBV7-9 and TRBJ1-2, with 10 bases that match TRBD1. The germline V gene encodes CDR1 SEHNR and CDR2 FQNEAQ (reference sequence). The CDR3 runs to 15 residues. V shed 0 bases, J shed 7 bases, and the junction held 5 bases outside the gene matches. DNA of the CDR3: TGTGCCAGCAGCTTAGCCGCTGGGACAGGGGTTGGCTACACCTTC. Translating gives CASSLAAGTGVGYTF.

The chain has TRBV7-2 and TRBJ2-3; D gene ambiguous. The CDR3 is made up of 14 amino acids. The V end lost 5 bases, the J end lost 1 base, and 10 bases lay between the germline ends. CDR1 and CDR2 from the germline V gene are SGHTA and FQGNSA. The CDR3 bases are TGTGCCAGCAGCCTCAATCGGGGCACAGATACGCAGTATTTT. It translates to CASSLNRGTDTQYF. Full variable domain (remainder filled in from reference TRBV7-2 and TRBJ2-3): GAGVSQSPSNKVTEKGKDVELRCDPISGHTALYWYRQSLGQGLEFLIYFQGNSAPDKSGLPSDRFSAERTGGSVSTLTIQRTQQEDSAVYLCASSLNRGTDTQYFGPGTRLTVL.

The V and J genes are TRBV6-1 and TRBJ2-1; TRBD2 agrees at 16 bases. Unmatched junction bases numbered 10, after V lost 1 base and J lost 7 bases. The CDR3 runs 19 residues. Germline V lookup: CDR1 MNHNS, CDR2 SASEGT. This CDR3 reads CASSEVGTSGRGRWNEQFF. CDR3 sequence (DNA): TGTGCCAGCAGTGAAGTTGGGACTAGCGGGAGGGGGCGGTGGAATGAGCAGTTCTTC.

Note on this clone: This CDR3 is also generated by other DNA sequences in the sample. The CDR3 reads CASSLTGELFF. CDR3 coding DNA: TGTGCCAGCAGTCTAACCGGGGAGCTGTTTTTT. J is TRBJ2-2 and V is TRBV2; D is undetermined. The V gene lost 5 bases and the J gene lost 5 bases, with 3 bases spanning the gap. This CDR3 has 11 residues. Germline lookup yields CDR1 SNHLY and CDR2 FYNNEI.

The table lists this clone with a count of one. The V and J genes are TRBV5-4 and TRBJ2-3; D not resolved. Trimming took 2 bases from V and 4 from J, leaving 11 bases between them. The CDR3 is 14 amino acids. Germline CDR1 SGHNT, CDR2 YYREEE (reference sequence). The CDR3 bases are TGTGCCAGCAGCTTCTGGTCAGGTGCAGATACGCAGTATTTT. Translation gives CASSFWSGADTQYF.

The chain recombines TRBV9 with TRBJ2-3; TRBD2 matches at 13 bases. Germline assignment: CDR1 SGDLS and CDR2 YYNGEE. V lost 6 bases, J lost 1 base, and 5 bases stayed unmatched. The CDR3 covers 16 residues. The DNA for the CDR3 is TGTGCCAGCACCCGGACTAGCGGGAGAGGCACAGATACGCAGTATTTT. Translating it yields CASTRTSGRGTDTQYF.

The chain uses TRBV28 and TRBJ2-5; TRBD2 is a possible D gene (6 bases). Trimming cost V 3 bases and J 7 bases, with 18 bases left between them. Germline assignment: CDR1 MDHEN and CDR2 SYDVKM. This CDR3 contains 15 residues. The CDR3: CASSFWGGSGGTQYF. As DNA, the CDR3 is TGTGCCAGCAGTTTTTGGGGTGGCTCCGGGGGGACCCAGTACTTC. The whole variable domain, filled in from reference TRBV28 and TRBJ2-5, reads DVKVTQSSRYLVKRTGEKVFLECVQDMDHENMFWYRQDPGLGLRLIYFSYDVKMKEKGDIPEGYSVSREKKERFSLILESASTNQTSMYLCASSFWGGSGGTQYFGPGTRLLVL.

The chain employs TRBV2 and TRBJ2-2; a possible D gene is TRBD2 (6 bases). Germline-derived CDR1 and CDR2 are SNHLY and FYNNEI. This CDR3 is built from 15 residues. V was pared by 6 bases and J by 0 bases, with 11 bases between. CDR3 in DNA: TGTGCCAGCAGAAGGCGGGACTCGAACACCGGGGAGCTGTTTTTT. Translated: CASRRRDSNTGELFF.

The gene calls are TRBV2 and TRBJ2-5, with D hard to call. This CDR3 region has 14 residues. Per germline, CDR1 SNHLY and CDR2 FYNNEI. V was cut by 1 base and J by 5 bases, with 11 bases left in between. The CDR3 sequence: CASSEESVWETQYF. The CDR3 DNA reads TGTGCCAGCAGTGAAGAGAGTGTCTGGGAGACCCAGTACTTC.

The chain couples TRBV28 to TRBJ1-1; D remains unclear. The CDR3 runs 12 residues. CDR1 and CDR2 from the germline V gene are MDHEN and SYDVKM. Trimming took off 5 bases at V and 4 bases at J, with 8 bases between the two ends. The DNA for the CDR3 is TGTGCCAGCAGTCCTGGGCGCACTGAAGCTTTCTTT. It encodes CASSPGRTEAFF.

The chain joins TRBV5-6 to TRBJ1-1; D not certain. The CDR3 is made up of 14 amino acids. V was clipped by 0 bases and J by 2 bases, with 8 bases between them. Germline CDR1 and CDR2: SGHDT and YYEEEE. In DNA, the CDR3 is TGTGCCAGCAGCTTGGATCCCAGCAACACTGAAGCTTTCTTT. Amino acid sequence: CASSLDPSNTEAFF. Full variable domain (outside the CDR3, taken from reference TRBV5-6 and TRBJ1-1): DAGVTQSPTHLIKTRGQQVTLRCSPKSGHDTVSWYQQALGQGPQFIFQYYEEEERQRGNFPDRFSGHQFPNYSSELNVNALLLGDSALYLCASSLDPSNTEAFFGQGTRLTVV.